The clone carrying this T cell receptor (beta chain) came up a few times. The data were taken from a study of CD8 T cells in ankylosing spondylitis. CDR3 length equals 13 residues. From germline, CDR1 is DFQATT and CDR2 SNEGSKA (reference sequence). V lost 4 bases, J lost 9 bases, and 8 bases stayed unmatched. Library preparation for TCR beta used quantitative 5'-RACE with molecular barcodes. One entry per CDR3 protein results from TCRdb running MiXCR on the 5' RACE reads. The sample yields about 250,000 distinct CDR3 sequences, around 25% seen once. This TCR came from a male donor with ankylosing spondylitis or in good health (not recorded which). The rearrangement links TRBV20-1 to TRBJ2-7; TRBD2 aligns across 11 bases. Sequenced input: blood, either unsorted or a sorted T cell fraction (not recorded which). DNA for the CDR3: TGCAGTGCTACACTAGCGGGGGCCTCGGGGCAGTACTTC. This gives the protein CSATLAGASGQYF.